This T cell receptor beta chain was sequenced during a study of blood T cell repertoires in COVID-19. The wider study: PBMCs, B-cell-depleted T cells, or T cells were the source of the cDNA or gDNA that made up the material.

The table came from immunoSEQ multiplex PCR; TCRdb's copy has only in-frame clones and leaves some out. The sample lists approximately 240,000 clones; 83% were seen once. CDR3 length: 15 amino acids. Germline V gives CDR1 SGHRS, CDR2 YFSETQ. Deletions cut 4 bases from V and 0 bases from J, with 12 bases between. This clonotype was sampled from a human donor in a cohort sampled during active COVID-19. Material for sequencing was peripheral blood. The J gene is TRBJ2-3, the V gene TRBV5-1; no clear D. CDR3 coding DNA: TGCGCCAGCAGCCCGACTGACGGAAGCACAGATACGCAGTATTTT. As protein: CASSPTDGSTDTQYF. Based on the CDR3 plus reference TRBV5-1 and TRBJ2-3, the full variable domain is KAGVTQTPRYLIKTRGQQVTLSCSPISGHRSVSWYQQTPGQGLQFLFEYFSETQRNKGNFPGRFSGRQFSNSRSEMNVSTLELGDSALYLCASSPTDGSTDTQYFGPGTRLTVL.